Listed below are T cell receptor beta chains from one sample, sequenced in a study of control samples from healthy donors and cancer patients. Some clones are missing from TCRdb's copy, which holds only in-frame ones; the method was immunoSEQ multiplex PCR. The table includes about 28,000 clones, around 92% detected once. The sample taken for sequencing was PBMCs. The receptor set was obtained from a middle-aged man with lung cancer. The CDR3 runs from the conserved cysteine through the conserved F or W. A D gene is named only where the DNA matches it firmly. Size values are once, few and many counts, or a class for expanded clones, and some rows have none.

CDR3nt: TGTGCCAGCAGCTTGGGAGGGCAAGGACACCTCCACTTT
CDR3aa: CASSLGGQGHLHF
v_gene: TRBV12-3/TRBV12-4
abundance: -
j_gene: TRBJ1-6
d_gene: -

CDR3nt: TGTGCCAGCAGCCCCGGACAGGCAAAGCTTGAAGCTTTCTTT
CDR3aa: CASSPGQAKLEAFF
v_gene: TRBV7-2
abundance: -
j_gene: TRBJ1-1
d_gene: TRBD1

CDR3nt: TGTGCCAGCAGCCCTAGCGGGGGGAACGGAAACACCATATATTTT
CDR3aa: CASSPSGGNGNTIYF
v_gene: TRBV9
abundance: few
j_gene: TRBJ1-3
d_gene: -

CDR3nt: TGTGCCAGCAGCTTGAATCCGGAGACCCAGTACTTC
CDR3aa: CASSLNPETQYF
v_gene: TRBV5-6
abundance: -
j_gene: TRBJ2-5
d_gene: -

CDR3nt: TGTGCCAGCAGTTACTCGACGGGGGAGGACTCACCCCTCCACTTT
CDR3aa: CASSYSTGEDSPLHF
v_gene: TRBV6-6
abundance: few
j_gene: TRBJ1-6
d_gene: -

CDR3nt: TGCAGCGTTTATAACAGGGTCGGGAACACTGAAGCTTTCTTT
CDR3aa: CSVYNRVGNTEAFF
v_gene: TRBV29-1
abundance: -
j_gene: TRBJ1-1
d_gene: -

CDR3nt: TGTGCCAGCAGCAAAGTTGAGGGAGTTGAGACCCAGTACTTC
CDR3aa: CASSKVEGVETQYF
v_gene: TRBV9
abundance: -
j_gene: TRBJ2-5
d_gene: -

CDR3nt: TGTGCCAGCAGCCAAGGGGGGACTGGAAACACCATATATTTT
CDR3aa: CASSQGGTGNTIYF
v_gene: TRBV3-1/TRBV3-2
abundance: once
j_gene: TRBJ1-3
d_gene: -

CDR3nt: TGTGCCAGCAGCTTAAGGACTAGTGGTACCGGGGAGCTGTTTTTT
CDR3aa: CASSLRTSGTGELFF
v_gene: TRBV11-2
abundance: -
j_gene: TRBJ2-2
d_gene: TRBD2

CDR3nt: TGCAGCGTCCTCCGGGCGGGCAGGGCGTATGGCTACACCTTC
CDR3aa: CSVLRAGRAYGYTF
v_gene: TRBV29-1
abundance: once
j_gene: TRBJ1-2
d_gene: -

CDR3nt: TGTGCCAGCAGTATATCGGGACAGCGGCCGTATAATGAGCAGTTCTTC
CDR3aa: CASSISGQRPYNEQFF
v_gene: TRBV28
abundance: -
j_gene: TRBJ2-1
d_gene: TRBD1

CDR3nt: TGTGCCAGCAGCTCGAACCCCTCTGGAAACACCATATATTTT
CDR3aa: CASSSNPSGNTIYF
v_gene: TRBV28
abundance: -
j_gene: TRBJ1-3
d_gene: -

CDR3nt: TGTGCCAGCAGCCAAGACAGCTTCTATGGCTACACCTTC
CDR3aa: CASSQDSFYGYTF
v_gene: TRBV11-1
abundance: -
j_gene: TRBJ1-2
d_gene: -

CDR3nt: TGTGCCAGCAGCCTCAGCAGCGGGGGGGCTTTGTCAGATACGCAGTATTTT
CDR3aa: CASSLSSGGALSDTQYF
v_gene: TRBV7-9
abundance: once
j_gene: TRBJ2-3
d_gene: TRBD2

CDR3nt: TGTGCCAGCAGCCCCCCCTCTCGGGGCTACACCTTC
CDR3aa: CASSPPSRGYTF
v_gene: TRBV5-8
abundance: -
j_gene: TRBJ1-2
d_gene: -

CDR3nt: TGTGCCAGCAGCCAGATGGCGGACACAGATACGCAGTATTTT
CDR3aa: CASSQMADTDTQYF
v_gene: TRBV3-1/TRBV3-2
abundance: -
j_gene: TRBJ2-3
d_gene: -

CDR3nt: TGTGCCAGCAGCGTAGTCGGCGGGGGAAGCACAGATACGCAGTATTTT
CDR3aa: CASSVVGGGSTDTQYF
v_gene: TRBV9
abundance: -
j_gene: TRBJ2-3
d_gene: TRBD2

CDR3nt: TGCGCCAGCAGCTTGGGGGATGTCGGGATGAATAAGGGCTACACCTTC
CDR3aa: CASSLGDVGMNKGYTF
v_gene: TRBV5-1
abundance: -
j_gene: TRBJ1-2
d_gene: -

CDR3nt: TGTGCCAGCAGCTTAGAGGGGAACACTGAAGCTTTCTTT
CDR3aa: CASSLEGNTEAFF
v_gene: TRBV7-3
abundance: -
j_gene: TRBJ1-1
d_gene: -

CDR3nt: TGTGCCAGCAGCTTAGTCGCCAGCTACTATGGCTACACCTTC
CDR3aa: CASSLVASYYGYTF
v_gene: TRBV11-2
abundance: -
j_gene: TRBJ1-2
d_gene: -

CDR3nt: TGTGCCAGCAGTGAATTTAGCGGGGGGGCAAGAGATACGCAGTATTTT
CDR3aa: CASSEFSGGARDTQYF
v_gene: TRBV25-1
abundance: -
j_gene: TRBJ2-3
d_gene: TRBD2

CDR3nt: TGTGCCAGCAGCTCGGGACAGGCAGAGACCCAGTACTTC
CDR3aa: CASSSGQAETQYF
v_gene: TRBV7-2
abundance: -
j_gene: TRBJ2-5
d_gene: TRBD1

CDR3nt: TGTGCCAGCGGGACAGGTTTTACCTACGAGCAGTACTTC
CDR3aa: CASGTGFTYEQYF
v_gene: TRBV9
abundance: few
j_gene: TRBJ2-7
d_gene: TRBD1

CDR3nt: TGTGCCAGCTCACCTTTTGACCCGACAGGGGTTCACTACGAGCAGTACTTC
CDR3aa: CASSPFDPTGVHYEQYF
v_gene: TRBV18
abundance: -
j_gene: TRBJ2-7
d_gene: TRBD1

CDR3nt: TGTGCCAGCAGCCAGGGACCGGGAAGCTACACCTTC
CDR3aa: CASSQGPGSYTF
v_gene: TRBV3-1/TRBV3-2
abundance: -
j_gene: TRBJ1-2
d_gene: -

CDR3nt: TGTGCCTGGAGTGACGGGGTTACCGGGGAGCTGTTTTTT
CDR3aa: CAWSDGVTGELFF
v_gene: TRBV30
abundance: -
j_gene: TRBJ2-2
d_gene: -

CDR3nt: TGTGCCAGCAGTTTTGGGGGGACTAGATCCTACGAGCAGTACTTC
CDR3aa: CASSFGGTRSYEQYF
v_gene: TRBV28
abundance: -
j_gene: TRBJ2-7
d_gene: TRBD2

CDR3nt: TGTGCCAGCAGTGGCCCGGGGACAGCCTATAATTCACCCCTCCACTTT
CDR3aa: CASSGPGTAYNSPLHF
v_gene: TRBV6-1
abundance: once
j_gene: TRBJ1-6
d_gene: TRBD1

CDR3nt: TGTGCCAGCAGCGTGGACAGTTTTAATTCACCCCTCCACTTT
CDR3aa: CASSVDSFNSPLHF
v_gene: TRBV7-8
abundance: -
j_gene: TRBJ1-6
d_gene: -

CDR3nt: TGCGCCAGCGGAGGATCAGATGCCAGCACTGAAGCTTTCTTT
CDR3aa: CASGGSDASTEAFF
v_gene: TRBV4-3
abundance: -
j_gene: TRBJ1-1
d_gene: -

CDR3nt: TGTGCCACCCAGAAGGTGCAGGGGAAGTACTTC
CDR3aa: CATQKVQGKYF
v_gene: TRBV28
abundance: -
j_gene: TRBJ2-7
d_gene: -

CDR3nt: TGTGCCAGCAGCTTAGAGAGGACAGGGGAAGAGACCCAGTACTTC
CDR3aa: CASSLERTGEETQYF
v_gene: TRBV11-2
abundance: few
j_gene: TRBJ2-5
d_gene: TRBD1

CDR3nt: TGTGCCAGCAGCGAGGGACAGGGTGGAGATACGCAGTATTTT
CDR3aa: CASSEGQGGDTQYF
v_gene: TRBV4-2
abundance: -
j_gene: TRBJ2-3
d_gene: TRBD1

CDR3nt: TGTGCCATCAGTGAGACAGGGGGCACAGATACGCAGTATTTT
CDR3aa: CAISETGGTDTQYF
v_gene: TRBV10-3
abundance: once
j_gene: TRBJ2-3
d_gene: TRBD1

CDR3nt: TGTGCCAGCAGTGTAACTTCAAGACAGGGCTACGAGCAGTACTTC
CDR3aa: CASSVTSRQGYEQYF
v_gene: TRBV6-2/TRBV6-3
abundance: -
j_gene: TRBJ2-7
d_gene: TRBD1

CDR3nt: TGTGCCAGTAGTCCGAGGCTCCCGGCAACTAATGAAAAACTGTTTTTT
CDR3aa: CASSPRLPATNEKLFF
v_gene: TRBV19
abundance: -
j_gene: TRBJ1-4
d_gene: -

CDR3nt: TGTGCCAGCAGCCCTGGGTGGGCCGGACTAGGTCATTCTTTCATTATATACGAGCAGTACTTC
CDR3aa: CASSPGWAGLGHSFIIYEQYF
v_gene: TRBV7-6
abundance: -
j_gene: TRBJ2-7
d_gene: TRBD2

CDR3nt: TGTGCCAGCATCTTGGGAGGGACTCCCTCTGGAAACACCATATATTTT
CDR3aa: CASILGGTPSGNTIYF
v_gene: TRBV28
abundance: -
j_gene: TRBJ1-3
d_gene: -

CDR3nt: TGCGCCAGCAGCCAAGATGGGGGGATCGGGGGGACCCAGTACTTC
CDR3aa: CASSQDGGIGGTQYF
v_gene: TRBV4-3
abundance: -
j_gene: TRBJ2-5
d_gene: -

CDR3nt: TGTGCCAGCAGCCAAGCAGACAGATACAATGAGCAGTTCTTC
CDR3aa: CASSQADRYNEQFF
v_gene: TRBV3-1/TRBV3-2
abundance: -
j_gene: TRBJ2-1
d_gene: -

CDR3nt: TGTGCCAGCAAGACAGGTCAACGGACTGAAGCTTTCTTT
CDR3aa: CASKTGQRTEAFF
v_gene: TRBV6-5
abundance: -
j_gene: TRBJ1-1
d_gene: -

CDR3nt: TGTGCCATCAGTGAGTCGAGAGGGGACATCGATGGCTACACCTTC
CDR3aa: CAISESRGDIDGYTF
v_gene: TRBV10-3
abundance: -
j_gene: TRBJ1-2
d_gene: -

CDR3nt: TGTGCCATCAGTATGGGACAGGGAACAGATACGCAGTATTTT
CDR3aa: CAISMGQGTDTQYF
v_gene: TRBV10-3
abundance: -
j_gene: TRBJ2-3
d_gene: TRBD1

CDR3nt: TGCGCCAGCTTCGCACACGAGCAGTACTTC
CDR3aa: CASFAHEQYF
v_gene: TRBV10-1
abundance: -
j_gene: TRBJ2-7
d_gene: -

CDR3nt: TGTGCCAGCAGCTTAGCGCTAGACGTTTCAGATACGCAGTATTTT
CDR3aa: CASSLALDVSDTQYF
v_gene: TRBV11-1
abundance: once
j_gene: TRBJ2-3
d_gene: -

CDR3nt: TGTGCCAGCAGTCCCCAGAATAGCAATCAGCCCCAGCATTTT
CDR3aa: CASSPQNSNQPQHF
v_gene: TRBV6-2/TRBV6-3
abundance: -
j_gene: TRBJ1-5
d_gene: -

CDR3nt: TGTGCCAGCAGCCAAGATTTCCTCGGGCGGGGCACCGAGCCCCTCCACTTT
CDR3aa: CASSQDFLGRGTEPLHF
v_gene: TRBV14
abundance: -
j_gene: TRBJ1-6
d_gene: -

CDR3nt: TGTGCCAGCAGCCGACATGAGAACACTGAAGCTTTCTTT
CDR3aa: CASSRHENTEAFF
v_gene: TRBV11-2
abundance: -
j_gene: TRBJ1-1
d_gene: -

CDR3nt: TGTGCCAGCAGTTTCCAGGGATCTAGCACAGATACGCAGTATTTT
CDR3aa: CASSFQGSSTDTQYF
v_gene: TRBV27
abundance: -
j_gene: TRBJ2-3
d_gene: -

CDR3nt: TGTGCCAGTAGTATCAGGCAATCACCCCTCCACTTT
CDR3aa: CASSIRQSPLHF
v_gene: TRBV19
abundance: -
j_gene: TRBJ1-6
d_gene: -

CDR3nt: TGTGCCACCAGACCTTATCTTGACTCGAAAGCTTTCTTT
CDR3aa: CATRPYLDSKAFF
v_gene: TRBV15
abundance: -
j_gene: TRBJ1-1
d_gene: -

CDR3nt: TGTGCCAGCAGCCAAGATCTTGGGACAGGTTACAATGAGCAGTTCTTC
CDR3aa: CASSQDLGTGYNEQFF
v_gene: TRBV3-1/TRBV3-2
abundance: -
j_gene: TRBJ2-1
d_gene: TRBD1

CDR3nt: TGTGCCAGCAGTTCCACAGGGGTAGATGGCTACACCTTC
CDR3aa: CASSSTGVDGYTF
v_gene: TRBV6-5
abundance: -
j_gene: TRBJ1-2
d_gene: TRBD1

CDR3nt: TGTGCCAGCACCCCACAGGGGGACTATGGCTACACCTTC
CDR3aa: CASTPQGDYGYTF
v_gene: TRBV2
abundance: -
j_gene: TRBJ1-2
d_gene: TRBD1

CDR3nt: TGTGCCAGCAGTAGGGACAGGGTCCCTGAAGCTTTCTTT
CDR3aa: CASSRDRVPEAFF
v_gene: TRBV25-1
abundance: once
j_gene: TRBJ1-1
d_gene: TRBD1